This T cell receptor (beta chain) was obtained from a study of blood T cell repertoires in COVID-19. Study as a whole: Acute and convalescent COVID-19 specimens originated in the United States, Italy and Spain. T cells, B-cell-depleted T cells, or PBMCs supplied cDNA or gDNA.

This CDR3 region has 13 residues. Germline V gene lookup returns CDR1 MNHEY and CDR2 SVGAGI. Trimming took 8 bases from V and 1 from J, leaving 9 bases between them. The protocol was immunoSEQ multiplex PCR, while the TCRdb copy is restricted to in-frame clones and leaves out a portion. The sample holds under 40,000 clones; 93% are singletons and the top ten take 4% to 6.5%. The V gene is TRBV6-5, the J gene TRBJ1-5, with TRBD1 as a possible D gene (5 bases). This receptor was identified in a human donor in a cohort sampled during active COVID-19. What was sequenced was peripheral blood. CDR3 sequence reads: CASARQSNQPQHF. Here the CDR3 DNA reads TGTGCCAGCGCCCGACAGAGCAATCAGCCCCAGCATTTT.